This T cell receptor (beta chain) was found in a study of OX40 agonist ivuxolimab in advanced cancers. In the study overall: Patients received the agonistic anti-OX40 (CD134) antibody ivuxolimab. Prior anti-PD-1, anti-PD-L1 or anti-CTLA-4 therapy did not bar entry, and about 38% had some. General observations from the study: Some patients who did not respond also had low normalized T-cell clonal expansion.

CDR1 SSHAT and CDR2 FNYEAQ come from the germline V gene (reference sequence). The CDR3 spans 18 residues. Comments on this clone: Its specificity is not known. The germline gene is not matched at one end of the junction; a read error may be the cause.

Assay: immunoSEQ multiplex PCR; the TCRdb copy retains only in-frame clones and omits some. The sample consists of approximately 10,000 clones, over 60% of them appearing once. The sequence was collected from an adult with an advanced solid tumor such as melanoma, head and neck, liver or kidney cancer. The chain uses TRBV7-7 and TRBJ2-6, with 12 bases identical to TRBD2. Material: CD4+ or CD8+ T cells sorted from blood, obtained in a trial of the OX40 agonist ivuxolimab. CDR3 DNA sequence: TGTGCTAGCAGCCCCCGACTAGCGGGGGCCTCTGGGGCCAACGTCCTGACTTTC. Translated: CASSPRLAGASGANVLTF.